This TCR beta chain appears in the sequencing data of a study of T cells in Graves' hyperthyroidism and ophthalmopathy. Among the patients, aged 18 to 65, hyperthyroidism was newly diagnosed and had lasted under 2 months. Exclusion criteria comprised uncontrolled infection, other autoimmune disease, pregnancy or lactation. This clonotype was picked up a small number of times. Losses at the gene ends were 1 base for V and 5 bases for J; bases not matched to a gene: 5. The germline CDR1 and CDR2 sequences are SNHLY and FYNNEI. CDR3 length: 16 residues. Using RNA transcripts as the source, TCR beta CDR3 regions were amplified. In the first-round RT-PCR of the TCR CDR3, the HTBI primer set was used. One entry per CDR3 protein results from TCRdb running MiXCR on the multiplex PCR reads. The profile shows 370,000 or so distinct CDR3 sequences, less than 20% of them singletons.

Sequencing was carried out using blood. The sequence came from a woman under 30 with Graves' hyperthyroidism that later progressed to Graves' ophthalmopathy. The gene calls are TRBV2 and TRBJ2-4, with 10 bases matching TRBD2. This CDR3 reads CASSEGIAGGQNIQYF. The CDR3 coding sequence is TGTGCCAGCAGTGAAGGTATAGCGGGAGGACAAAACATTCAGTACTTC.